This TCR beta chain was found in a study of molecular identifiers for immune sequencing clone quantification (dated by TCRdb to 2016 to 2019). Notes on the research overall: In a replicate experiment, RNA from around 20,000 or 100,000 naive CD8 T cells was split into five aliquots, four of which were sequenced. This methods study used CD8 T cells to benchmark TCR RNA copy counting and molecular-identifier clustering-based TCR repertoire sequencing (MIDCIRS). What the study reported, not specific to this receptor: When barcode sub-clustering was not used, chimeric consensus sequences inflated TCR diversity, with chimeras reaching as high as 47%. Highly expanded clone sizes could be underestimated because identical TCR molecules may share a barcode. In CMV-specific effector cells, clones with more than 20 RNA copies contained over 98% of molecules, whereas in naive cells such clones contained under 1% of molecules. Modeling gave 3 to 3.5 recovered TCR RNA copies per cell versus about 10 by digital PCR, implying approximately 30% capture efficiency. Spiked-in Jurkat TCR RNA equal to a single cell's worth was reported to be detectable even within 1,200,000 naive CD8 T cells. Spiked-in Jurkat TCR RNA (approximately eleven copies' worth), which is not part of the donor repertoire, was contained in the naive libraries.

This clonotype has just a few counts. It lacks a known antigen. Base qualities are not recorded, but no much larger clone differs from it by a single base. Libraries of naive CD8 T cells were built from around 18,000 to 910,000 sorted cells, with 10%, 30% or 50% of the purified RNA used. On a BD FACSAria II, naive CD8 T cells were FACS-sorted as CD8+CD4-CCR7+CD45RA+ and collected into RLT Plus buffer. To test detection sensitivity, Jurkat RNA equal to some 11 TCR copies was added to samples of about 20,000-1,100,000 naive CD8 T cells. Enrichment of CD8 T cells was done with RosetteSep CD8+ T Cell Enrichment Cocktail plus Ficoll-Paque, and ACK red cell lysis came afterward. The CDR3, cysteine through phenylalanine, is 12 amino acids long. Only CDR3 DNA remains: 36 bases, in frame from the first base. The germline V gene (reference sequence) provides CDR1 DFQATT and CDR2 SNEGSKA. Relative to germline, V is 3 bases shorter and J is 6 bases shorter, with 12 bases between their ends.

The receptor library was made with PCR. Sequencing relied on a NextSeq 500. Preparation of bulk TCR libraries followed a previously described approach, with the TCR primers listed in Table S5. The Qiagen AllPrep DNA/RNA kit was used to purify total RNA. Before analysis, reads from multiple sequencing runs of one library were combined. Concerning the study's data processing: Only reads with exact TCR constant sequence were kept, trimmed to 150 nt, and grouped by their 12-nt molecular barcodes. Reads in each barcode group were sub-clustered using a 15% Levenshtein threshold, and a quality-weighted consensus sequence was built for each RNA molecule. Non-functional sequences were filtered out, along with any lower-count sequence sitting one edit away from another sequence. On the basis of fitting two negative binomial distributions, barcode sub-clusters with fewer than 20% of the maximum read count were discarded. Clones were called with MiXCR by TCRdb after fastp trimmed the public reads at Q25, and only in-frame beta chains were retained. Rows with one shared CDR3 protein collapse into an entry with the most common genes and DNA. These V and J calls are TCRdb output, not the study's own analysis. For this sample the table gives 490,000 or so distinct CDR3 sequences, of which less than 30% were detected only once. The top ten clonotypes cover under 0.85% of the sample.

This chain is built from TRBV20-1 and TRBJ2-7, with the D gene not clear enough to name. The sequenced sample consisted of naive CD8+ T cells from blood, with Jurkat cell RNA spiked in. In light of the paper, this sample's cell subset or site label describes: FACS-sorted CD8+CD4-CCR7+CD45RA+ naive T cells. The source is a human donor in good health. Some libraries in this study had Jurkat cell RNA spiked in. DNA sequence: TGCAGTGCTAGCGGGTTGGGCCCCGAGCAGTACTTC. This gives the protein CSASGLGPEQYF.